This TCR beta chain is drawn from a study of shared clonotypes between healthy human individuals. Study background: Every donor yielded three CD4 naive, three CD4 memory, two CD8 naive and one CD8 memory plate.

Note on this clone: Its target is unknown. The same CDR3 can be traced to other DNA sequences in this sample.

The genomic DNA of each subset was split evenly across several immunoSEQ plates. Method: immunoSEQ multiplex PCR; TCRdb's copy keeps in-frame clones and lacks some. The sample includes millions of clones, roughly nine tenths of them seen just once. V lost 4 bases and J 3 bases, leaving 6 bases between the germline ends. CDR1 is SQVTM and CDR2 is ANQGSEA in the germline V gene. The CDR3 runs to 11 residues. Study results and limitations: Against clonotypes common to all four donors, non-shared ones had lower generation probabilities.

Material for sequencing was naive CD4+ T cells sorted from blood. This sample's subset: CD45RA+ positively selected. This rearrangement joins TRBV29-1 to TRBJ2-5; TRBD1 or TRBD2 may be the D gene (5 bases each). The origin of this receptor is a man younger than 35 in good health. CDR3 DNA: TGCAGCGTTGGAGGGGAAGAGACCCAGTACTTC. Protein sequence: CSVGGEETQYF.